Sequencing of this TCR beta chain was carried out in a study of T cell repertoires in cytomegalovirus infection. Looking at the study overall: Both recently identified HLA-C-restricted and well-studied HLA-B-restricted CMV epitopes were used in the study.

Study-wide results and caveats: Dominating the ex vivo response were TCR beta clonotypes that were CMV-specific and HLA-C-restricted.

Each CDR3 protein gets one entry after TCRdb re-called the reads with MiXCR. Of about 350,000 distinct CDR3 sequences listed, about 32% are singletons. A note on this clonotype: Its cognate antigen is unknown. A junction boundary mismatches the germline segment, possibly from a read error.

This CDR3 is built from 13 residues. Germline CDR1 and CDR2: MDHEN and SYDVKM. The chain uses TRBV28 and TRBJ2-3, with D tentatively TRBD1 (6 bases). The sample in question was cultured PBMCs, obtained from culture after CMV antigen stimulation. This receptor was taken from a human donor in good health (CMV status not recorded). Some clones in this sample may be carry-over from other donors' samples. The chain's CDR3 is CASRDSATYTQYF. In nucleotides, the CDR3 is TGTGCCAGCAGGGACAGCGCCACATATACGCAGTATTTT.